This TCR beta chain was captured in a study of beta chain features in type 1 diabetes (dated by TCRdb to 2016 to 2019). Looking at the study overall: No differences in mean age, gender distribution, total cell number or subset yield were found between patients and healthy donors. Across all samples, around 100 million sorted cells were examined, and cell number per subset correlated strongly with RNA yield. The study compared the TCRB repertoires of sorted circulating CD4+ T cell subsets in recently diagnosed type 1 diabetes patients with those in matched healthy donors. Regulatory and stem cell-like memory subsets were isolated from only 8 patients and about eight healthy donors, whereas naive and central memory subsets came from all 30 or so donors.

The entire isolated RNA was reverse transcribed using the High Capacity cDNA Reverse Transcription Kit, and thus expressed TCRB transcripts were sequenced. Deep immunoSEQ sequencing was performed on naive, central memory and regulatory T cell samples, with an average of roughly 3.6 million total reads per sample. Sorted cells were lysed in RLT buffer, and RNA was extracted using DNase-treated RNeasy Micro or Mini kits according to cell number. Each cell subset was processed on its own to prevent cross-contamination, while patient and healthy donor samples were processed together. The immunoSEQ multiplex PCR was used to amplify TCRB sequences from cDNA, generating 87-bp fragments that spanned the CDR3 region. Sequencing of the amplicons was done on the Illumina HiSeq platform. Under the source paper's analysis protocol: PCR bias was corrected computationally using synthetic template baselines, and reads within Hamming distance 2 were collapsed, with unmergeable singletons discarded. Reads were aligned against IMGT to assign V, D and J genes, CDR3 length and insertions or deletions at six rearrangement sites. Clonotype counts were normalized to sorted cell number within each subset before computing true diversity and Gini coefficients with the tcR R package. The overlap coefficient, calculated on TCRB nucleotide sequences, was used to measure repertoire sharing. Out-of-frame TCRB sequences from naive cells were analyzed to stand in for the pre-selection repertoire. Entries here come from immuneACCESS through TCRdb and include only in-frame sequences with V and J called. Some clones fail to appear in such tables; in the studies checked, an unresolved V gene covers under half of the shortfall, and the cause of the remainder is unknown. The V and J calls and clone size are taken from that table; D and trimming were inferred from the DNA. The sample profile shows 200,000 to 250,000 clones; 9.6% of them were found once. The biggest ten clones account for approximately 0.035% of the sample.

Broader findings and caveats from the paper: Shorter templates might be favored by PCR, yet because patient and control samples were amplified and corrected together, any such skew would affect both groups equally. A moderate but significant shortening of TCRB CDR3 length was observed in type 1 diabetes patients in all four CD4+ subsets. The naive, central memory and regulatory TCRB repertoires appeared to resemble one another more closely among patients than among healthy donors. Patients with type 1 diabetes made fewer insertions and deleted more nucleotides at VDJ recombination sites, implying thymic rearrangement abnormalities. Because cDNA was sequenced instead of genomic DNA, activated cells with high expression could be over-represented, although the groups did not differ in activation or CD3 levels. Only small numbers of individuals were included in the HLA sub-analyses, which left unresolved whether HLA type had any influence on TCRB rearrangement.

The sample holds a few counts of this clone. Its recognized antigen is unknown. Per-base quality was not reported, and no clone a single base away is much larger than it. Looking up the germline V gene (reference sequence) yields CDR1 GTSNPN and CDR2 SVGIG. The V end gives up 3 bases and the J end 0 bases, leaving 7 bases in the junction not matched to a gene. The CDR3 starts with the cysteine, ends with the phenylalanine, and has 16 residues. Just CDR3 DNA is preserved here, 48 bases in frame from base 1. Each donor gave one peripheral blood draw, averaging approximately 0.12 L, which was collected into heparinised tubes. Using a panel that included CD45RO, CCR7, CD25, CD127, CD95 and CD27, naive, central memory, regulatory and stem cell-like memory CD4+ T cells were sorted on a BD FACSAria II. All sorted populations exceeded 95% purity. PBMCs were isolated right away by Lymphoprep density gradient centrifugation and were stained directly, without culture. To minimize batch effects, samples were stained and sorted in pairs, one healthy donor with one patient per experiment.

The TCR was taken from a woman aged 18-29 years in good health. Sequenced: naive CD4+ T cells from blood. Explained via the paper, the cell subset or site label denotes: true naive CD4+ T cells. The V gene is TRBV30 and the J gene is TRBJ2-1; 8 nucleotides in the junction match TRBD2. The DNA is TGTGCCTGGAGGAAGCGGGGGCAAGACTCCTACAATGAGCAGTTCTTC. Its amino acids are CAWRKRGQDSYNEQFF.